Listed below are T cell receptor beta chains from one sample, sequenced in a study of identical twins. In TCRdb, the 5' RACE reads were re-called with MiXCR into one record per CDR3 protein. The sample contains around 680,000 distinct CDR3 sequences, over 8.5% of which appear only once. The same data also went into a second study, on yellow fever vaccine responses in identical twins.

Sequenced: PBMCs. The source is a woman between 18 and 29 years old in good health. The CDR3 runs from the conserved cysteine through the conserved F or W. Fields, in order: D gene, V gene, J gene, clone size, CDR3 protein, CDR3 DNA. A D gene is named only where the DNA matches it firmly. Clone sizes are given selectively: once, few, many, or a class where the clone is expanded.

D gene: -; V gene: TRBV9; J gene: TRBJ2-7; clone size: many; CDR3 protein: CASTPGLSSYEQYF; CDR3 DNA: TGTGCCAGCACCCCAGGGCTGAGCTCCTACGAGCAGTACTTC
D gene: TRBD1; V gene: TRBV28; J gene: TRBJ2-3; clone size: few; CDR3 protein: CASYSGTGSDTQYF; CDR3 DNA: TGTGCCAGCTATTCGGGGACAGGCTCAGATACGCAGTATTTT
D gene: -; V gene: TRBV3-1; J gene: TRBJ2-3; clone size: few; CDR3 protein: CASSQALLGDTQYF; CDR3 DNA: TGTGCCAGCAGCCAAGCCCTCCTGGGAGATACGCAGTATTTT
D gene: -; V gene: TRBV24-1; J gene: TRBJ2-2; clone size: -; CDR3 protein: CALEGATGELFF; CDR3 DNA: TGTGCCCTGGAAGGGGCAACCGGGGAGCTGTTTTTT
D gene: -; V gene: TRBV12-3/TRBV12-4; J gene: TRBJ1-1; clone size: -; CDR3 protein: CTSSYPLPNAVTGTEAFF; CDR3 DNA: TGTACCAGCAGCTACCCCCTCCCCAACGCTGTCACGGGGACTGAAGCTTTCTTT
D gene: TRBD1; V gene: TRBV7-8; J gene: TRBJ2-7; clone size: few; CDR3 protein: CASGLRQGPYAAYEQYF; CDR3 DNA: TGTGCCAGCGGTCTTCGACAGGGGCCGTATGCAGCCTACGAGCAGTACTTC
D gene: -; V gene: TRBV6-1; J gene: TRBJ1-4; clone size: many; CDR3 protein: CASSHDRLDEKLFF; CDR3 DNA: TGTGCCAGCAGCCACGACCGACTTGATGAAAAACTGTTTTTT
D gene: TRBD1; V gene: TRBV18; J gene: TRBJ2-7; clone size: few; CDR3 protein: CASSRQGMVSYEQYF; CDR3 DNA: TGTGCCAGCTCACGACAGGGAATGGTCTCCTACGAGCAGTACTTC
D gene: -; V gene: TRBV7-2; J gene: TRBJ1-2; clone size: few; CDR3 protein: CASSLARSAYGYTF; CDR3 DNA: TGTGCCAGCAGCTTAGCTCGGAGCGCCTATGGCTACACCTTC
D gene: TRBD1; V gene: TRBV20-1; J gene: TRBJ2-1; clone size: -; CDR3 protein: CSARVGPGGHNEQFF; CDR3 DNA: TGCAGTGCTAGGGTGGGGCCAGGGGGCCACAATGAGCAGTTCTTC
D gene: TRBD1; V gene: TRBV14; J gene: TRBJ1-1; clone size: -; CDR3 protein: CASSPLGRGRDLDTEAFF; CDR3 DNA: TGTGCCAGCAGCCCCTTAGGGAGGGGGCGTGATTTGGACACTGAAGCTTTCTTT
D gene: TRBD2; V gene: TRBV5-6; J gene: TRBJ2-1; clone size: few; CDR3 protein: CASSVKERGSEQFF; CDR3 DNA: TGTGCCAGCAGCGTCAAAGAGCGGGGGAGTGAGCAGTTCTTC
D gene: -; V gene: TRBV20-1; J gene: TRBJ2-6; clone size: few; CDR3 protein: CSARSSSGANVLTF; CDR3 DNA: TGCAGTGCTAGGTCAAGCTCTGGGGCCAACGTCCTGACTTTC
D gene: -; V gene: TRBV29-1; J gene: TRBJ2-3; clone size: -; CDR3 protein: CSVPEGGPDTQYF; CDR3 DNA: TGCAGCGTGCCGGAGGGAGGTCCGGATACGCAGTATTTT
D gene: -; V gene: TRBV7-8; J gene: TRBJ1-5; clone size: -; CDR3 protein: CASSQTSDSNQPQHF; CDR3 DNA: TGTGCCAGCAGCCAGACCAGTGATAGCAATCAGCCCCAGCATTTT
D gene: TRBD1; V gene: TRBV20-1; J gene: TRBJ1-4; clone size: few; CDR3 protein: CSARDQGRGRTNEKLFF; CDR3 DNA: TGCAGTGCTAGAGATCAGGGCAGGGGGCGAACTAATGAAAAACTGTTTTTT
D gene: -; V gene: TRBV7-8; J gene: TRBJ2-7; clone size: many; CDR3 protein: CASSFGTALDEQYF; CDR3 DNA: TGTGCCAGCAGCTTTGGGACGGCCCTTGACGAGCAGTACTTT
D gene: -; V gene: TRBV3-1; J gene: TRBJ2-7; clone size: few; CDR3 protein: CASSQQRHYEQYF; CDR3 DNA: TGTGCCAGCAGCCAACAAAGACACTACGAGCAGTACTTC
D gene: -; V gene: TRBV5-1; J gene: TRBJ2-1; clone size: -; CDR3 protein: CASSPMTVAGNEQFF; CDR3 DNA: TGCGCCAGCAGCCCTATGACAGTTGCGGGCAATGAGCAGTTCTTC
D gene: TRBD1; V gene: TRBV2; J gene: TRBJ1-5; clone size: few; CDR3 protein: CASSPYRGPSNQPQHF; CDR3 DNA: TGTGCCAGCAGTCCCTACAGGGGGCCTAGCAATCAGCCCCAGCATTTT
D gene: TRBD2; V gene: TRBV3-1; J gene: TRBJ2-3; clone size: -; CDR3 protein: CASSQDAAGFTDTQYF; CDR3 DNA: TGTGCCAGCAGCCAAGATGCAGCGGGGTTCACAGATACGCAGTATTTT
D gene: TRBD2; V gene: TRBV12-3/TRBV12-4; J gene: TRBJ2-3; clone size: -; CDR3 protein: CASTPGQRGLAADTQYF; CDR3 DNA: TGTGCCAGCACCCCGGGACAAAGGGGACTAGCGGCAGATACGCAGTATTTT
D gene: -; V gene: TRBV4-3; J gene: TRBJ2-7; clone size: few; CDR3 protein: CASSQETDFSYEQYF; CDR3 DNA: TGCGCCAGCAGCCAAGAGACGGATTTCTCCTACGAGCAGTACTTC
D gene: -; V gene: TRBV7-9; J gene: TRBJ2-7; clone size: few; CDR3 protein: CASSQRDRGLGQYF; CDR3 DNA: TGTGCCAGCAGCCAGAGGGACCGAGGCCTAGGGCAGTACTTC
D gene: TRBD1; V gene: TRBV7-9; J gene: TRBJ1-2; clone size: many; CDR3 protein: CASSLAGQGDTYGYTF; CDR3 DNA: TGTGCCAGCAGCTTAGCCGGACAGGGCGATACCTATGGCTACACCTTC
D gene: TRBD2; V gene: TRBV28; J gene: TRBJ2-7; clone size: many; CDR3 protein: CASSAGTTPYEQYF; CDR3 DNA: TGTGCCAGCAGTGCGGGGACTACCCCCTACGAGCAGTACTTC
D gene: -; V gene: TRBV21-1; J gene: TRBJ2-3; clone size: many; CDR3 protein: CASSKNTDTQYF; CDR3 DNA: TGTGCCAGCAGCAAAAACACAGATACGCAGTATTTT
D gene: TRBD2; V gene: TRBV10-3; J gene: TRBJ2-3; clone size: few; CDR3 protein: CAISAPSGTSVDTQYF; CDR3 DNA: TGTGCCATCAGTGCACCATCCGGGACTAGCGTAGATACGCAGTATTTT
D gene: -; V gene: TRBV20-1; J gene: TRBJ2-7; clone size: many; CDR3 protein: CSARDDQGSYEQYF; CDR3 DNA: TGCAGTGCTAGAGATGACCAGGGGTCCTACGAGCAGTACTTC
D gene: -; V gene: TRBV12-3/TRBV12-4; J gene: TRBJ2-5; clone size: -; CDR3 protein: CASSPGGRKTQYF; CDR3 DNA: TGTGCCAGCAGTCCCGGTGGGCGAAAGACCCAGTACTTC
D gene: -; V gene: TRBV29-1; J gene: TRBJ2-3; clone size: few; CDR3 protein: CSTDTQYF; CDR3 DNA: TGCAGTACGGATACGCAGTATTTT
D gene: -; V gene: TRBV5-1; J gene: TRBJ2-7; clone size: many; CDR3 protein: CASSLGQGSSYEQYF; CDR3 DNA: TGCGCCAGCAGCTTGGGCCAGGGGAGCTCCTACGAGCAGTACTTC
D gene: -; V gene: TRBV2; J gene: TRBJ2-7; clone size: few; CDR3 protein: CASGGGRSSYEQYF; CDR3 DNA: TGTGCCAGTGGTGGGGGAAGGAGCTCCTACGAGCAGTACTTC
D gene: -; V gene: TRBV25-1; J gene: TRBJ2-3; clone size: many; CDR3 protein: CASSESRSSPQGTQYF; CDR3 DNA: TGTGCCAGCAGTGAATCGAGATCCAGCCCCCAGGGGACGCAGTATTTT
D gene: -; V gene: TRBV9; J gene: TRBJ2-7; clone size: few; CDR3 protein: CASSVGGDRIYF; CDR3 DNA: TGTGCCAGCAGCGTAGGGGGGGACCGCATCTACTTC
D gene: TRBD1; V gene: TRBV6-5; J gene: TRBJ2-7; clone size: -; CDR3 protein: CASSYGRGLGQYF; CDR3 DNA: TGTGCCAGCAGTTACGGCAGGGGGCTCGGGCAGTACTTC
D gene: TRBD2; V gene: TRBV27; J gene: TRBJ2-1; clone size: few; CDR3 protein: CASSPPGLAGDRWQFF; CDR3 DNA: TGTGCCAGCAGTCCCCCGGGACTAGCGGGGGACCGTTGGCAGTTCTTC
D gene: TRBD2; V gene: TRBV5-6; J gene: TRBJ2-7; clone size: many; CDR3 protein: CASSLGTSGKNYEQYF; CDR3 DNA: TGTGCCAGCAGCTTGGGGACTAGCGGGAAAAACTACGAGCAGTACTTC
D gene: -; V gene: TRBV6-1; J gene: TRBJ1-5; clone size: few; CDR3 protein: CASSGGHLGNQPQHF; CDR3 DNA: TGTGCCAGCAGTGGCGGACATTTGGGGAATCAGCCCCAGCATTTT
D gene: -; V gene: TRBV2; J gene: TRBJ2-7; clone size: -; CDR3 protein: CASKSRGGFVYEQYF; CDR3 DNA: TGTGCCAGCAAATCGAGGGGCGGGTTCGTTTACGAGCAGTACTTC
D gene: TRBD2; V gene: TRBV29-1; J gene: TRBJ2-3; clone size: -; CDR3 protein: CSVEGPSGMASDTQYF; CDR3 DNA: TGCAGCGTTGAAGGCCCTAGCGGGATGGCTTCAGATACGCAGTATTTT
D gene: TRBD1; V gene: TRBV10-3; J gene: TRBJ1-5; clone size: many; CDR3 protein: CAISDRGTVDQPQHF; CDR3 DNA: TGTGCCATCAGCGACAGGGGGACAGTCGATCAGCCCCAGCATTTT
D gene: -; V gene: TRBV5-1; J gene: TRBJ1-4; clone size: few; CDR3 protein: CASSLIGEHEKLFF; CDR3 DNA: TGCGCCAGCAGCTTGATCGGGGAGCATGAAAAACTGTTTTTT